This T cell receptor beta chain is drawn from a study of T cells in Graves' hyperthyroidism and ophthalmopathy. Study-level background: Peripheral blood was secured at the point of initial diagnosis, before any treatment.

Diagnosis of hyperthyroidism was new in patients aged 18 to 65, and its duration was under 2 months. Diagnostic assessment was based on clinical symptoms, serum thyroxine and TRAb, thyroid ultrasound and orbital computed tomography. This clonotype was seen a few times. What it binds is not known. Study-level results: Ophthalmopathy, as predicted by the model, came a median about seven months after the prediction.

RNA transcripts served as the template for amplifying TCR beta CDR3 regions. First-round RT-PCR targeting the TCR CDR3 was performed with the HTBI primer set. TCRdb independently ran MiXCR on the multiplex PCR reads; one entry per CDR3 protein. The sample records approximately 870,000 distinct CDR3 sequences, around 39% being singletons. The CDR3 length is 14 residues. V dropped 4 bases and J dropped 10; count of bases not matched to a gene: 9. CDR1 and CDR2 (germline): SGDLS, YYNGEE. This TCR was recovered from a man between 18 and 29 years old with Graves' hyperthyroidism. The specimen was blood. The V and J genes are TRBV9 and TRBJ1-1; 11 bases align to TRBD1. CDR3 nucleotides: TGTGCCAGCAGCCCGACGGGGACAGGGGGAGCAGCTTTCTTT. It yields the protein CASSPTGTGGAAFF.